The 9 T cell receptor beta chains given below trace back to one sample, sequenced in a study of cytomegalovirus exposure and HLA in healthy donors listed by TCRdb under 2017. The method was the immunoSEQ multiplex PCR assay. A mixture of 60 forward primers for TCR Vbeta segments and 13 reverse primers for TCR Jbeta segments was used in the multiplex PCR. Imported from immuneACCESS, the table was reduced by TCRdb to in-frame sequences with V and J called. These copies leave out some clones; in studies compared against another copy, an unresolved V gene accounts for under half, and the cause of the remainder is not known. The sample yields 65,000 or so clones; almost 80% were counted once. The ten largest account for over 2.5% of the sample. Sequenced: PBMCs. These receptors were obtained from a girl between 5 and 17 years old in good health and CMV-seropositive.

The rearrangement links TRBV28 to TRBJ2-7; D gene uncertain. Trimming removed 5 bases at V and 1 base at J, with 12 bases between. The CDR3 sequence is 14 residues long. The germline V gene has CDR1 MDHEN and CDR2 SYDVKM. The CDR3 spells CASSPSGWSYEQYF. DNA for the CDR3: TGTGCCAGCAGTCCATCGGGTTGGTCCTACGAGCAGTACTTC.

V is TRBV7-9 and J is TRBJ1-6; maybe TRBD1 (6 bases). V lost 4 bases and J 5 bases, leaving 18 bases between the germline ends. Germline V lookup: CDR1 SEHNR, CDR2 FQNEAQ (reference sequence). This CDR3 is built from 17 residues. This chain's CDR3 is CASSSSNRAQHNSPLHF. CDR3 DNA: TGTGCCAGCAGCTCAAGTAACAGGGCCCAACATAATTCACCCCTCCACTTT.

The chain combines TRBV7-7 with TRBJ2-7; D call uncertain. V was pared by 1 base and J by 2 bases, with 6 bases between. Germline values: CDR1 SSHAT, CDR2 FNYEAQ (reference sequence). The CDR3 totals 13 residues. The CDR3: CASSLGRAYEQYF. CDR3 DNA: TGTGCCAGCAGCTTAGGCCGGGCCTACGAGCAGTACTTC.

The CDR3 spells CASSYLGRGTDTQYF. The CDR3 DNA sequence: TGTGCCAGCAGCTACCTCGGGAGGGGAACAGATACGCAGTATTTT. The J gene is TRBJ2-3, the V gene TRBV5-8; 8 nucleotides agree with TRBD2. The CDR3 runs 15 residues. V lost 3 bases to trimming and J lost 3 bases; unmatched junction nucleotides: 6. CDR1 and CDR2 (germline): SGHTS, YDEGEE. The full variable domain, with the rest looked up from reference TRBV5-8 and TRBJ2-3, is EAGVTQSPTHLIKTRGQQATLRCSPISGHTSVYWYQQALGLGLQFLLWYDEGEERNRGNFPPRFSGRQFPNYSSELNVNALELEDSALYLCASSYLGRGTDTQYFGPGTRLTVL.

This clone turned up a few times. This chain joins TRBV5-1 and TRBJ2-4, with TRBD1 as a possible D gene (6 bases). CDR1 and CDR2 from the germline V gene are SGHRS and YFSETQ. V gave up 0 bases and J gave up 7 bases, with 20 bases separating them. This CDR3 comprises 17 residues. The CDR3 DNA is TGCGCCAGCAGCTTGGGGGGTTTACAGGGAGTTGTGAACATTCAGTACTTC. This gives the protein CASSLGGLQGVVNIQYF.

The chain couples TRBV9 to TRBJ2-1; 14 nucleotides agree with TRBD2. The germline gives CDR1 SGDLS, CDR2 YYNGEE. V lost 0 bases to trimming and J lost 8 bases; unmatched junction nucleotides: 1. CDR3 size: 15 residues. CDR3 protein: CASSVGLAGGHEQFF. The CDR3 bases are TGTGCCAGCAGCGTAGGACTAGCGGGAGGGCATGAGCAGTTCTTC. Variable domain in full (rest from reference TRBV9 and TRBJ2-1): DSGVTQTPKHLITATGQRVTLRCSPRSGDLSVYWYQQSLDQGLQFLIQYYNGEERAKGNILERFSAQQFPDLHSELNLSSLELGDSALYFCASSVGLAGGHEQFFGPGTRLTVL.

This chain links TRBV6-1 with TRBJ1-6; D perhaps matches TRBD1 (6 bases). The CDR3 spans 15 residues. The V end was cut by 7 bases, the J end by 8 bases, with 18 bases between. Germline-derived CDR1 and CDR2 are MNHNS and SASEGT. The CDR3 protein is CASTRTQGSYSPLHF. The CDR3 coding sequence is TGTGCCAGCACTAGAACACAGGGATCCTATTCACCCCTCCACTTT.

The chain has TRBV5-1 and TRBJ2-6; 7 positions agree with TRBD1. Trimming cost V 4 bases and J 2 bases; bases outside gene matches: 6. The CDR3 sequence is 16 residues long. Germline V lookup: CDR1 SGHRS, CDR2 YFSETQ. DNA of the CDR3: TGCGCCAGCAGCCAATACCAGGGGGCTGGGGCCAACGTCCTGACTTTC. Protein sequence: CASSQYQGAGANVLTF.

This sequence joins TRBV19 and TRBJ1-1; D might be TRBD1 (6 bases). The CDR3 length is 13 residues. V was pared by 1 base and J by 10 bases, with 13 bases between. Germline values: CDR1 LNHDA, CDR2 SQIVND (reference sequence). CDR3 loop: CASSIAGADGAFF. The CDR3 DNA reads TGTGCCAGTAGTATAGCAGGGGCCGATGGAGCTTTCTTT.